Below are 3 T cell receptor beta chains sequenced from a single sample in a study of a mutant IDH1 vaccine in newly diagnosed glioma. No cognate antigen is known for these TCRs. Stated time point: week 23, last vaccination. Vaccinated patients received 300 ug of mutant IDH1 20-mer peptide per dose, with topical imiquimod. Here immunoSEQ multiplex PCR was the method, and the copy in TCRdb shows in-frame clones only, minus some. The sample shows approximately 60,000 clones, roughly 85% of them seen only once. Sequences were derived from PBMCs, sampled from a glioma patient whose treatment included an IDH1 peptide vaccine. The receptors come from a man aged 25-40 years with glioma.

The chain uses TRBV11-2 and TRBJ1-2; unclear D gene. Trimming removed 5 bases at V and 13 bases at J, with 14 bases between. The germline V gene has CDR1 SGHAT and CDR2 FQNNGV. The length of the CDR3 is 11 residues. CDR3 coding DNA: TGTGCCAGCAGCGCCAGCATTTATAGCACCTTC. It yields the protein CASSASIYSTF.

This chain joins TRBV29-1 and TRBJ1-6; TRBD1 might be the D (6 bases). The V gene lost 5 bases and the J gene lost 7 bases, with 12 bases spanning the gap. Germline loops: CDR1 SQVTM, CDR2 ANQGSEA. The CDR3 contains 13 residues. The chain's CDR3 is CSVQGSDNSPLHF. Written as DNA, the CDR3 is TGCAGCGTTCAGGGGTCGGACAATTCACCCCTCCACTTT.

The rearrangement links TRBV12-5 to TRBJ2-5, with no clear D. This CDR3 has 13 amino acids. Germline CDR1 reads LGHNT; CDR2 reads FRNRAP. With 8 bases removed from V and 4 bases from J, the gap between germline ends came to 14 bases. DNA of the CDR3: TGTGCTAGTTCCGGAGTTGCTGGAGAGACCCAGTACTTC. Its protein product is CASSGVAGETQYF. The whole variable domain, filled in from reference TRBV12-5 and TRBJ2-5, reads DARVTQTPRHKVTEMGQEVTMRCQPILGHNTVFWYRQTMMQGLELLAYFRNRAPLDDSGMPKDRFSAEMPDATLATLKIQPSEPRDSAVYFCASSGVAGETQYFGPGTRLLVL.